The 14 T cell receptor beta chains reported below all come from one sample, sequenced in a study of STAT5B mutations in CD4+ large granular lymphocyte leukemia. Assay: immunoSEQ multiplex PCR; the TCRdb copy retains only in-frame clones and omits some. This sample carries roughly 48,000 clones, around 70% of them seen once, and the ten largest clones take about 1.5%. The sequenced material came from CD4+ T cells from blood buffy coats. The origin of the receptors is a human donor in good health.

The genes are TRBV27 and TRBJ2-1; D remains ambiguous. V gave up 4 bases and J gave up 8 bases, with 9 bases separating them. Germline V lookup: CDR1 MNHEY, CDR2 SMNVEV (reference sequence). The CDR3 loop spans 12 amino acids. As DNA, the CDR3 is TGTGCCAGCAGTTCCTTATCGGATGAGCAGTTCTTC. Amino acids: CASSSLSDEQFF.

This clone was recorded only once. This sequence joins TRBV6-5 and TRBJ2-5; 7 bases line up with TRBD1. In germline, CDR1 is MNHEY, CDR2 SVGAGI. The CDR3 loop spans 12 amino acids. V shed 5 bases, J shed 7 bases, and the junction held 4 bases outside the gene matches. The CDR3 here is CASSHRGLTQYF. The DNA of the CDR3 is TGTGCCAGCAGTCACAGGGGTTTGACCCAGTACTTC.

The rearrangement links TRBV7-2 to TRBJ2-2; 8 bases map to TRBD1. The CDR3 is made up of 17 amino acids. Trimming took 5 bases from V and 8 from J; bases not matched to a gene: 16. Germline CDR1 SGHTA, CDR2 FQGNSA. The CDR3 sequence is CASSPLSGTGPRGELFF. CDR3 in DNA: TGTGCCAGCAGCCCCCTGTCCGGGACAGGACCTAGAGGGGAGCTGTTTTTT.

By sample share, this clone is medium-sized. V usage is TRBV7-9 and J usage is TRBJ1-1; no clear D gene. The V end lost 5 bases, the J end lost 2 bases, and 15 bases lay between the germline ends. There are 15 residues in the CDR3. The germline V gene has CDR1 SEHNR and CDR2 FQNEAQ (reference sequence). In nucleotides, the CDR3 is TGTGCCAGCAGCCCTCCATTGAAGGGAAACACTGAAGCTTTCTTT. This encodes CASSPPLKGNTEAFF.

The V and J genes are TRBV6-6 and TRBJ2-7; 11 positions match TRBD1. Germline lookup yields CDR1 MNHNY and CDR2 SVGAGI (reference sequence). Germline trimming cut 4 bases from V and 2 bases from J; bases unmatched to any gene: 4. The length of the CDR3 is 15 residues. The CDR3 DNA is TGTGCCAGCAGTTCCGCGGGACAGGGGGCCTACGAGCAGTACTTC. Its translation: CASSSAGQGAYEQYF.

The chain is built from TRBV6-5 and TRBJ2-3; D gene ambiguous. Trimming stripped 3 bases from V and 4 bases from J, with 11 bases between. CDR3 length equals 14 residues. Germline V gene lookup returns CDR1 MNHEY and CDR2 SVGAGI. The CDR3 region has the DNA TGTGCCAGCAGTTATTCCCCAGCCCCAGATACGCAGTATTTT. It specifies CASSYSPAPDTQYF.

The DNA for the CDR3 is TGTGCCAGCTCACCACAAGACTCTGGAAACACCATATATTTT. This gives the protein CASSPQDSGNTIYF. The rearrangement joins TRBV18 to TRBJ1-3, with D uncertain. Germline V gene data show CDR1 as KGHSH and CDR2 as LQKENI. V was shortened by 1 base and J by 0 bases, with 4 bases between the two germline ends. The CDR3 has 14 amino acids. Full variable domain (outside the CDR3, taken from reference TRBV18 and TRBJ1-3): NAGVMQNPRHLVRRRGQEARLRCSPMKGHSHVYWYRQLPEEGLKFMVYLQKENIIDESGMPKERFSAEFPKEGPSILRIQQVVRGDSAAYFCASSPQDSGNTIYFGEGSWLTVV.

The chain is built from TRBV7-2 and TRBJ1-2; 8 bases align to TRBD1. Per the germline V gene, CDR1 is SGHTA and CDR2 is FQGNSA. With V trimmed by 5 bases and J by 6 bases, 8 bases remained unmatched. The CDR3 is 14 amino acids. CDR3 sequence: CASSADGTGHGYTF. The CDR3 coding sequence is TGTGCCAGCAGCGCGGATGGGACAGGTCATGGCTACACCTTC. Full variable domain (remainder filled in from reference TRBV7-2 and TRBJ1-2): GAGVSQSPSNKVTEKGKDVELRCDPISGHTALYWYRQSLGQGLEFLIYFQGNSAPDKSGLPSDRFSAERTGGSVSTLTIQRTQQEDSAVYLCASSADGTGHGYTFGSGTRLTVV.

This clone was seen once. The DNA of the CDR3 is TGCAGCGTAGGGACAGGGACCTACAATGAGCAGTTCTTC. Translation gives CSVGTGTYNEQFF. The chain uses TRBV29-1 and TRBJ2-1, with 9 bases identical to TRBD1. Losses at the gene ends were 6 bases for V and 2 bases for J; bases not matched to a gene: 2. The CDR3 covers 13 residues. The germline gives CDR1 SQVTM, CDR2 ANQGSEA.

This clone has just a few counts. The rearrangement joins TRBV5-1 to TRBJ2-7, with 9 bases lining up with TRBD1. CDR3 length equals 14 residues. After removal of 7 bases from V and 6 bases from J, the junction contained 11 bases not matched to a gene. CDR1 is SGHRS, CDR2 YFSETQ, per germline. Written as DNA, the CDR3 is TGCGCCAGCGCCTGGGGGACAGGGCAGGGCGAGCAGTACTTC. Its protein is CASAWGTGQGEQYF.

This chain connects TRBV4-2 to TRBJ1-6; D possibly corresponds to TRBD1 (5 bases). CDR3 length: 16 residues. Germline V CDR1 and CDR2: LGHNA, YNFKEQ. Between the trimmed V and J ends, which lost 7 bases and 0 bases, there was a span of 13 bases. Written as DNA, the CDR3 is TGTGCCAGCACCGAAGACAGACTCTCCTATAATTCACCCCTCCACTTT. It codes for CASTEDRLSYNSPLHF.

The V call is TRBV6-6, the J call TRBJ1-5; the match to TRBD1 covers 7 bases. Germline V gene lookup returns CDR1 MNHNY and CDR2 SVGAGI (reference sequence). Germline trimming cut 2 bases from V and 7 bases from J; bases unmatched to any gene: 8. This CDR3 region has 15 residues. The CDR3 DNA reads TGTGCCAGCAGTTACCTGACAGGGAGGATGCAGCCCCAGCATTTT. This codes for CASSYLTGRMQPQHF.

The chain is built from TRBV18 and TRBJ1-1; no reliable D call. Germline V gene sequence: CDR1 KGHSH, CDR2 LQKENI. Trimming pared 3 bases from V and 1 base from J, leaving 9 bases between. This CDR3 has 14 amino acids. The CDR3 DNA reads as TGTGCCAGCTCACCCCTCGGCGGGAACACTGAAGCTTTCTTT. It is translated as CASSPLGGNTEAFF.

CDR3 amino acids: CASSSDPPSNQPQHF. CDR3 in DNA: TGTGCCAGCAGTTCGGACCCGCCCAGCAATCAGCCCCAGCATTTT. The chain combines TRBV28 with TRBJ1-5, with unresolved D. Germline V gives CDR1 MDHEN, CDR2 SYDVKM. Trimming stripped 4 bases from V and 1 base from J, with 11 bases between. CDR3 size: 15 residues.